This T cell receptor beta chain was identified during a study of PD-1 blockade in classical Hodgkin lymphoma. Profiling relied on immunoSEQ multiplex PCR, and the TCRdb table lists in-frame clones only, not all of them. The sample has approximately 8,100 clones; roughly 87% are singletons. The sample's time point: cycle 4 day 1 (C4D1), after more than five weeks of nivolumab. The patients all showed relapse after autologous stem cell transplantation, while their brentuximab vedotin exposure varied. Note on this clone: No antigen is known for it.

V shed 3 bases, J shed 3 bases, and the junction held 4 bases outside the gene matches. The CDR3 has 15 residues. Germline V gene data show CDR1 as SEHNR and CDR2 as FQNEAQ (reference sequence). Study-wide findings and caveats: Patients starting nivolumab under 1 year after ASCT were excluded. Complete responders showed a baseline diversity that resembled the diversity of newly diagnosed patients.

Sample: peripheral blood mononuclear cells (PBMCs), taken before the fourth cycle of nivolumab. V is TRBV7-9 and J is TRBJ2-3; 9 bases align to TRBD1. The sequence came from a human donor with classical Hodgkin lymphoma. The CDR3: CASSFPGQGTDTQYF. CDR3 sequence (DNA): TGTGCCAGCAGCTTTCCGGGACAGGGTACAGATACGCAGTATTTT.